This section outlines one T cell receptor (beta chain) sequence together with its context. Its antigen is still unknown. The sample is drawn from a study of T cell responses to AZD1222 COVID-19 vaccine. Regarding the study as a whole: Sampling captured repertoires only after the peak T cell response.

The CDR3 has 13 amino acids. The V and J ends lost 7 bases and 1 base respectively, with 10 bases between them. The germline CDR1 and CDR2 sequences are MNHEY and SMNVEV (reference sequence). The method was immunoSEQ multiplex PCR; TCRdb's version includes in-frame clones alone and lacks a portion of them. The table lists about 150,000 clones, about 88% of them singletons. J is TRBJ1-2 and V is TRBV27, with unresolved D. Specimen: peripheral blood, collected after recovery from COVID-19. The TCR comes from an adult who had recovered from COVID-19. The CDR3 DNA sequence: TGTGCCAGCACCAACAGCTTTAACTATGGCTACACCTTC. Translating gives CASTNSFNYGYTF.